This entry is about one T cell receptor beta chain. This sample is part of a study of T-cell memory formation after mild COVID-19. Study information: For the most part, TCR clusters were specific to one donor.

After 5'RACE with constant-segment primers, TCR alpha and TCR beta cDNA libraries carrying sample barcodes and UMIs were obtained. In TCRdb, the 5' RACE reads were re-called with MiXCR into one record per CDR3 protein. This table has hundreds of thousands of distinct CDR3 sequences, approximately 16% appearing once. This clonotype originated in a man aged 18 to 29 who had mild COVID-19 (a few samples of this study predate the infection). Cell type and time point are not known. Source material: PBMCs or a T cell subset sorted from them (not recorded which).

For the CDR3, the DNA is TGTGCCAGCAGTCGTCACTTAGCGGGGGAAAATGAGCAGTTCTTC. This translates into CASSRHLAGENEQFF. The chain joins TRBV6-4 to TRBJ2-1, with TRBD2 matching over 9 bases. Germline V gene sequence: CDR1 MRHNA, CDR2 SNTAGT. This CDR3 has 15 residues. V lost 5 bases to trimming and J lost 7 bases; unmatched junction nucleotides: 9.